This T cell receptor beta chain was captured by sequencing in a study of blood T cell repertoires in COVID-19. Germline CDR1 is SGDLS and CDR2 is YYNGEE. The CDR3 totals 14 residues. V was clipped by 0 bases and J by 4 bases, with 10 bases between them. Libraries were prepared by immunoSEQ multiplex PCR; TCRdb keeps only in-frame clonotypes and omits some of them. The table includes 250,000 to 350,000 clones, around 89% detected once. This chain links TRBV9 with TRBJ1-1; D might be TRBD1 (6 bases). This receptor was identified in an older woman in a cohort exposed to, infected with or recovered from COVID-19 (not recorded which). Sequencing was done on a sample of PBMCs or T cells enriched from blood (not recorded which). The CDR3: CASSVDGGPTEAFF. The CDR3 DNA is TGTGCCAGCAGCGTAGACGGGGGGCCCACTGAAGCTTTCTTT. Variable domain in full (rest from reference TRBV9 and TRBJ1-1): DSGVTQTPKHLITATGQRVTLRCSPRSGDLSVYWYQQSLDQGLQFLIQYYNGEERAKGNILERFSAQQFPDLHSELNLSSLELGDSALYFCASSVDGGPTEAFFGQGTRLTVV.